This T cell receptor (beta chain) was identified during a study of patients and donors after allogeneic stem cell transplantation. From the RT-PCR reads, TCRdb called clonotypes with MiXCR, one entry per CDR3 protein. Of about 19,000 distinct CDR3 sequences in the sample, around 4.5% were seen once. This clonotype was observed many times. CDR1 and CDR2 (germline): DFQATT, SNEGSKA (reference sequence). V shed 6 bases and J shed 9 bases, with 9 bases lying between them. The CDR3 spans 10 residues. V gene TRBV20-1 combines with J gene TRBJ2-1; D remains unclear. The sequenced sample consisted of blood, either unsorted or a sorted T cell fraction (not recorded which). This TCR was sampled from a human donor who was either an allogeneic HSCT recipient or a stem cell or donor lymphocyte infusion donor (not recorded which). It is not recorded whose cells these are; they may come from a transplant donor. Written as DNA, the CDR3 is TGCAGTGCCGTGTTGAGTGAGCAGTTCTTC. Its translation: CSAVLSEQFF.